This is a list of T cell receptor beta chains from one sample in a study of blood T cells in healthy people across ages. TCRdb re-called the 5' RACE reads with MiXCR, one entry per CDR3 protein. The sample contains fewer than 800,000 distinct CDR3 sequences, around 32% of which appear only once. The specimen was blood. The receptors were gathered from an elderly woman in good health. Both conserved end residues are part of each CDR3. A D gene is named only where the DNA matches it firmly. Expanded clones get a size class; other rows say once, few or many, or leave the size out.

clone_size	d_call	v_call	j_call	cdr3_nt	cdr3_aa
few	TRBD1	TRBV5-1	TRBJ1-1	TGCGCCAGCAGCTTGGGGGGACAGGGGGCGCTTTTCTTT	CASSLGGQGALFF
-	TRBD1	TRBV20-1	TRBJ2-1	TGCAGTGCTAGATTTCAAGGGGGCCGAGGGAGTTTCGATGAGCAGTTCTTC	CSARFQGGRGSFDEQFF
many	-	TRBV27	TRBJ2-2	TGTGCCAGCAGTTTTAGGCAGGGTTATTCGGCCGGGGAGCTGTTTTTT	CASSFRQGYSAGELFF
many	TRBD1	TRBV24-1	TRBJ2-1	TGTGCCACCAGTGATACGGGGACAGGGGGCTCCTACAATGAGCAGTTCTTC	CATSDTGTGGSYNEQFF
-	-	TRBV12-5	TRBJ1-1	TGTACTAGTGGTTTTTCTTCGGGAAACCTGGTTCAAACCCGTGAAGCTTTCTTT	CTSGFSSGNLVQTREAFF
many	-	TRBV7-2	TRBJ2-6	TGTGCCAGCAGCCCCGAAGGGTTTAGTAACGTCCTGACTTTC	CASSPEGFSNVLTF
-	TRBD2	TRBV7-2	TRBJ2-1	TGTGCCAGCAACTTAGCGGGGGGACGTGAGCGGTTCTTC	CASNLAGGRERFF
-	TRBD2	TRBV29-1	TRBJ2-1	TGCAGCGTTGAAGATTTACCATCGGGACTAGCGGGAGGCCGCTACAATGAGCAGTTCTTC	CSVEDLPSGLAGGRYNEQFF
-	-	TRBV20-1	TRBJ2-3	TGCAGTGCCGCCCAAGCGATTGCAGATACGCAGTATTTT	CSAAQAIADTQYF
-	-	TRBV20-1	TRBJ2-3	TGCAGTGCTAGTGACGGTGATACGCAGTATTTT	CSASDGDTQYF
few	TRBD1	TRBV7-9	TRBJ2-5	TGTGCCAGCAGCTTCCCCGGGACAGCCTACAATGAGCAGTACTTC	CASSFPGTAYNEQYF
-	TRBD1	TRBV7-2	TRBJ1-2	TGTGCCAGCAGCTCACCGACAGGGTTCGAACACTATGGCTACACCTTC	CASSSPTGFEHYGYTF
many	-	TRBV20-1	TRBJ2-3	TGCAGTGCTATACAGTTGGGGGGGGCCTTATCAGATACGCAGTATTTT	CSAIQLGGALSDTQYF
many	TRBD2	TRBV5-4	TRBJ2-3	TGTGCCAGCAGCCTGACTAGCGGCACAGATACGCAGTATTTT	CASSLTSGTDTQYF
-	-	TRBV7-9	TRBJ1-2	TGTGCCAGCAGCTTAGGGCATGAGCGGGGAGGCTACACCTTC	CASSLGHERGGYTF
-	-	TRBV5-1	TRBJ2-5	TGCGCCAGCAGCTTGGCCCCCGGGGGCCAGGGGACCCAGTACTTC	CASSLAPGGQGTQYF
-	TRBD2	TRBV5-1	TRBJ2-4	TGCGCCAGCAGCTTTAACCTAGCGGGGGGACTAGCCAAAAACATTCAGTACTTC	CASSFNLAGGLAKNIQYF
many	TRBD2	TRBV5-1	TRBJ2-5	TGCGCCAGCAGCTTGGCTGGAAGGGCCGGGAGGGTCCAGTACTTC	CASSLAGRAGRVQYF
few	-	TRBV6-2/TRBV6-3	TRBJ1-4	TGTGCCAGCAGTTACTCGGCTGGACTGGGGAATGAAAAACTGTTTTTT	CASSYSAGLGNEKLFF
-	TRBD1	TRBV20-1	TRBJ1-2	TGCAGTACTCCCACAGGGGGCGCCGTTAGCTATGGCTACACCTTC	CSTPTGGAVSYGYTF
few	TRBD1	TRBV3-1	TRBJ1-2	TGTGCCAGCAGGCTGGGACAGGGAATTTCTGGCTACACCTTC	CASRLGQGISGYTF
many	TRBD1	TRBV20-1	TRBJ1-4	TGCAGTGCGTCTGGGGACAGGGGACCCTCAACTAATGAAAAACTGTTTTTT	CSASGDRGPSTNEKLFF
few	TRBD1	TRBV6-5	TRBJ2-6	TGTGCCAGCAGTTCGACAGGGCGGTACGGGGCCAACGTCCGGACTTTC	CASSSTGRYGANVRTF
many	-	TRBV9	TRBJ2-5	TGTGCCAGCAGCGCCGGGGGACCGTACCAAGAGACCCAGTACTTC	CASSAGGPYQETQYF
many	-	TRBV5-1	TRBJ1-2	TGCGCCAGCAGCCCGGGCCTTACGACCTATGGCTACACCTTC	CASSPGLTTYGYTF
few	-	TRBV6-1	TRBJ1-5	TGTGCCAGCAGTGAGGGGGGGGCCATGCGCAATCAGCCCCAGCATTTT	CASSEGGAMRNQPQHF
many	TRBD1	TRBV10-3	TRBJ1-2	TGTGCCATCAGTGAGGCGACAGGGTCGGGCTACACCTTC	CAISEATGSGYTF
many	-	TRBV20-1	TRBJ2-5	TGCAGTGCTACATCTCAGGTCCAAGAGACCCAGTACTTC	CSATSQVQETQYF
many	-	TRBV6-1	TRBJ2-1	TGTGCCAGCGGCTCAGAGCAGTTCTTC	CASGSEQFF
many	-	TRBV12-3/TRBV12-4	TRBJ1-1	TGTGCCAGCAGTTGGGACGGCAAAACTGAAGCTTTCTTT	CASSWDGKTEAFF
many	TRBD1	TRBV7-2	TRBJ1-2	TGTGCCAGCAGCTTCGCGCCAGGGGGAACAGGGGGCGGCTATGGCTACACCTTC	CASSFAPGGTGGGYGYTF
few	-	TRBV20-1	TRBJ1-3	TGCAGTGCTAGAGATGGGGCTACTCCTGGAAACACCATATATTTT	CSARDGATPGNTIYF
many	-	TRBV7-2	TRBJ1-5	TGTGCCAGCAGCTTAGAATGGGTTCTCCATCAGCCCCAGCATTTT	CASSLEWVLHQPQHF
few	-	TRBV6-1	TRBJ1-6	TGTGCCAGCAGTGTTGATCGGCCACCCCTCCACTTT	CASSVDRPPLHF
-	-	TRBV15	TRBJ1-1	TGTGCCACCAGCAACCGACGGGGAGGGAGTACTGAAGCTTTCTTT	CATSNRRGGSTEAFF
-	-	TRBV6-1	TRBJ1-1	TGTGCCAGCAGTGGGTCGCCAGGCGTGAACACTGAAGCTTTCTTT	CASSGSPGVNTEAFF
few	-	TRBV30	TRBJ1-5	TGTGCCTGGGGGGCCACGGGCGCGGGCAATCAGCCCCAGCATTTT	CAWGATGAGNQPQHF
many	-	TRBV6-2/TRBV6-3	TRBJ2-3	TGTGCCAGCAGTCGACAGATTCGCACAGATACGCAGTATTTT	CASSRQIRTDTQYF
-	-	TRBV2	TRBJ2-3	TGTGCCAGCAGTGGGCGGGCGGCCTCCTTATTTAGCACAGATACGCAGTATTTT	CASSGRAASLFSTDTQYF
-	TRBD2	TRBV4-2	TRBJ2-7	TGTGCCAGCAGCCAAGAGGGGGTAGCGGGGGCAGAGCAGTACTTC	CASSQEGVAGAEQYF
-	-	TRBV20-1	TRBJ1-5	TGCAGTGCTAGCGTAGGGGGAGATGAACAGCCCCAGCATTTT	CSASVGGDEQPQHF
-	TRBD2	TRBV2	TRBJ2-3	TGTGCCAGCTTAGCAGGGCGGGGGGGAACAGATACGCAGTATTTT	CASLAGRGGTDTQYF
-	TRBD2	TRBV11-2	TRBJ2-4	TGTGCCAGCAGCTTAAAGCGGGGGGCGCCGGGAAACATTCAGTACTTC	CASSLKRGAPGNIQYF
many	-	TRBV5-1	TRBJ2-7	TGCGCCAGCAGCTTGGCCGTTCAGGGTACCGACGAGCAGTACTTC	CASSLAVQGTDEQYF
many	TRBD1	TRBV20-1	TRBJ2-5	TGCAGTGCTAGGCTCACAGGGGGAAAAGAGACCCAGTACTTC	CSARLTGGKETQYF
many	TRBD1	TRBV20-1	TRBJ1-2	TGCAGTGCCGAAGCGGCGGACAGGGACGATGGCTACACCTTC	CSAEAADRDDGYTF
many	TRBD1	TRBV24-1	TRBJ2-3	TGTGCCACCAGTGATCCGGGGACAGGGGGGAAGCAGTATTTT	CATSDPGTGGKQYF
-	TRBD1	TRBV10-3	TRBJ1-4	TGTGCCATCAGTAGGACAGGGAGCCCTAATGAAAAACTGTTTTTT	CAISRTGSPNEKLFF
many	-	TRBV28	TRBJ2-3	TGTGCCAGCAGTTTACTTCCCATTGGATTGTATTTT	CASSLLPIGLYF